A selection of T cell receptor beta chains follows, all from one sample in a study of regulatory T cells in long-lasting Graves disease. Using its own MiXCR run on the multiplex PCR reads, TCRdb lists one record per CDR3 protein. This sample has roughly 500,000 distinct CDR3 sequences, with 13% found just once. The same data also went into a second study, on T cells in Graves' hyperthyroidism and ophthalmopathy.

This specimen consisted of peripheral blood mononuclear cells (PBMCs), obtained at new diagnosis, from a patient treated with antithyroid drugs. Every receptor here comes from a young man with Graves disease. Each CDR3 is given with its conserved first and last residue. The D gene is left open where the match is weak. Size tells how often a clone was seen (once, few, many) or the class of an expanded clone, and some rows leave it out.

>14|many|TRBJ1-1|TRBV27|TRBD1
TGTGCCAGCAGCCCCAGGGGGCAGGACACTGAAGCTTTCTTT
CASSPRGQDTEAFF
>15|many|TRBJ2-3|TRBV27|TRBD2
TGTGCCAGCAGTCCGGGACTAGCGGGAGGGTATACGCAGTATTTT
CASSPGLAGGYTQYF
>12|many|TRBJ2-1|TRBV7-3|NA
TGTGCCAGCAGCGCCTACGGGGATGAGCAGTTCTTC
CASSAYGDEQFF
>16|few|TRBJ1-2|TRBV3-1|TRBD1
TGTGCCAGCAGCCAAAGGAACCGACAGGGGGCGGATGGCTACACCTTC
CASSQRNRQGADGYTF
>15|few|TRBJ2-7|TRBV6-5|TRBD1
TGTGCCAGCAGTTGGTCCCGGACAGGTGGCTACGAGCAGTACTTC
CASSWSRTGGYEQYF
>17|many|TRBJ2-1|TRBV6-1|TRBD2
TGTGCCGTCGTCGAGTGCGGGAGGGCATTTTTAGGGAATGAGCAGTTCTTC
CAVVECGRAFLGNEQFF
>15|many|TRBJ2-3|TRBV20-1|TRBD2
TGCAGTGCTAATTGGGTGCGTAGCGGGGCAGATACGCAGTATTTT
CSANWVRSGADTQYF
>17|NA|TRBJ2-3|TRBV11-2|TRBD2
TGTGCCAGCAGCTTAACTATAAGCGGGAGGGCAAAAGATACGCAGTATTTT
CASSLTISGRAKDTQYF
>13|many|TRBJ1-2|TRBV7-2|NA
TGTGCCAGCAGCTTAGCCGGGGGGGTTGGCTACACCTTC
CASSLAGGVGYTF
>14|few|TRBJ2-7|TRBV9|NA
TGTGCCAGCAGCGTAGACGGGAGCGCAAACGAGCAGTACTTC
CASSVDGSANEQYF
>12|many|TRBJ2-7|TRBV7-9|TRBD1
TGTGCCACACTGGGACAGGGGAACGAGCAGTACTTC
CATLGQGNEQYF
>14|many|TRBJ2-7|TRBV11-2|NA
TGTGCCAGCAGGTTTTACGGAAGCTCCTACGAGCAGTACTTC
CASRFYGSSYEQYF
>19|NA|TRBJ2-5|TRBV7-9|TRBD2
TGTGCCAGCAGCTTAGGTGATCTAGCGGGAGGCTCGCTCGAAGAGACCCAGTACTTC
CASSLGDLAGGSLEETQYF
>14|many|TRBJ2-1|TRBV28|NA
TGTGCCAGCCATTCAGGAACTAGCCCCAATGAGCAGTTCTTC
CASHSGTSPNEQFF
>16|few|TRBJ2-5|TRBV5-5|NA
TGTGCCAGCAGCTTGGCGGGGTACGGTGGGTTGGAGACCCAGTACTTC
CASSLAGYGGLETQYF
>14|many|TRBJ2-5|TRBV27|NA
TGTGCCAGCAGTTCGGGATCGTTGGGGGAGACCCAGTACTTC
CASSSGSLGETQYF
>17|few|TRBJ2-3|TRBV20-1|TRBD2
TGCAGTGCCGACATTAAGACTAGCGGGATTTACACAGATACGCAGTATTTT
CSADIKTSGIYTDTQYF
>14|few|TRBJ1-2|TRBV25-1|NA
TGTGCCAGCAGTGAATACAACAGTCACTATGGCTACACCTTC
CASSEYNSHYGYTF
>16|NA|TRBJ1-3|TRBV4-2|NA
TGTGCCAGCAGCCTGGAACAGGGCCGCTCTGGAAACACCATATATTTT
CASSLEQGRSGNTIYF
>15|few|TRBJ2-7|TRBV12-3/TRBV12-4|TRBD1
TGTGCCAGCAGCCTTTTAATGGGACAGGGTACCGAGCAGTACTTC
CASSLLMGQGTEQYF
>14|few|TRBJ1-1|TRBV18|NA
TGTGCCAGCTCACCTCCTAGGTTGGCCACTGAAGCTTTCTTT
CASSPPRLATEAFF
>12|many|TRBJ2-1|TRBV27|TRBD2
TGTGCCAGCACCAAAAGCGGGAGGAAGCAGTTCTTC
CASTKSGRKQFF
>13|many|TRBJ1-5|TRBV12-3/TRBV12-4|NA
TGTGCCAGCAGTGGGGGGGGGAATCAGCCCCAGCATTTT
CASSGGGNQPQHF
>14|many|TRBJ2-5|TRBV12-3/TRBV12-4|TRBD2
TGTGCCAGCAGTCTTGGGACTACCCAAGAGACCCAGTACTTC
CASSLGTTQETQYF
>16|few|TRBJ2-4|TRBV28|NA
TGTGCCAGCAGTCCAGCTCTCGGACGCCTAAAAAACATTCAGTACTTC
CASSPALGRLKNIQYF
>13|many|TRBJ2-7|TRBV12-3/TRBV12-4|NA
TGTGCCAGCTCCCGGGGCCGACTCTACGAGCAGTACTTC
CASSRGRLYEQYF
>14|NA|TRBJ1-4|TRBV6-1|NA
TGTGCCAGCAGTATGACGGCAACTAATGAAAAACTGTTTTTT
CASSMTATNEKLFF
>15|NA|TRBJ2-7|TRBV7-3|NA
TGTGCCAGCAGCCCGGGACGGACGACTAACCACGAGCAGTACTTC
CASSPGRTTNHEQYF
>14|many|TRBJ1-5|TRBV27|NA
TGTGCCAGCAGTTCTGGGTACGGAGGTCAGCCCCAGCATTTT
CASSSGYGGQPQHF